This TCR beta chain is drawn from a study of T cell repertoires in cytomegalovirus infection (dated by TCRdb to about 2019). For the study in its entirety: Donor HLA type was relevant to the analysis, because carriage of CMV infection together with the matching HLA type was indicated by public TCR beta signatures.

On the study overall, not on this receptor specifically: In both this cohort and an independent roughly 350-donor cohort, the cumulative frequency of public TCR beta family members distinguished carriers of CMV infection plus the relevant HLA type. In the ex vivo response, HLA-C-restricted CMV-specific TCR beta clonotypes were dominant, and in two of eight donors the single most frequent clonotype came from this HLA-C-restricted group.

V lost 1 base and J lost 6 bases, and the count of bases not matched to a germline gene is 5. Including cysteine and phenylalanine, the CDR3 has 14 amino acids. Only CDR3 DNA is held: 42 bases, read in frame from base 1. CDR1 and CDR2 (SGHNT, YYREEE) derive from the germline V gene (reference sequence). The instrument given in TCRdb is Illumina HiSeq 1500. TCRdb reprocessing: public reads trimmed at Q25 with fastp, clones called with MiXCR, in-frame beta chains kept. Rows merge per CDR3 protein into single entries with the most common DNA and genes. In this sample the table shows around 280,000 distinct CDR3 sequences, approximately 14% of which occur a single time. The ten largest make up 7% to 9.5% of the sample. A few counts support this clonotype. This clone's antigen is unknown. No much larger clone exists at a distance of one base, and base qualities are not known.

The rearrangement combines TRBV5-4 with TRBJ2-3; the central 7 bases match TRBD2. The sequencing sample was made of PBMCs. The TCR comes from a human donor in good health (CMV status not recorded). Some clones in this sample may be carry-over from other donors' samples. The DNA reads TGTGCCAGCAGCTTGTCCGGGGGGTTCGATACGCAGTATTTT. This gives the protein CASSLSGGFDTQYF.